The text below deals with one T cell receptor (beta chain). What it binds is unknown. These data belong to a study of T cell responses to AZD1222 COVID-19 vaccine. Trimming left V 2 bases short and J 3 bases short, with 4 bases between. This CDR3 is built from 12 residues. Germline V gene sequence: CDR1 MNHEY, CDR2 SVGAGI. Clones were read by immunoSEQ multiplex PCR, and TCRdb kept only the in-frame ones, dropping some. The table lists about 93,000 clones, roughly 85% of them singletons. Findings and caveats of the study: Repertoires were collected only later (after the peak T cell response had occurred). A reported finding is that nearly half of spike-specific TCRs target unmutated variant regions.

This specimen was peripheral blood, taken on day 0 of AZD1222 vaccination. This sequence joins TRBV6-5 and TRBJ2-5; no definite D call. This TCR was sampled from an adult in good health. The CDR3 protein is CASSYGEETQYF. For the CDR3, the DNA is TGTGCCAGCAGTTACGGGGAAGAGACCCAGTACTTC.